This T cell receptor beta chain is from a study of cytomegalovirus exposure and HLA in healthy donors. Across the whole study: Inside one of the first data releases sat about 85 million unique TCRs taken from HLA-typed donors. Overall study results and limits: For most TCR beta V segments, an earlier analysis put the productive rate at about 87% or about 30% of the time. Presence/absence analyses assumed roughly uniform sequencing depth across donors. It was reported in a later analysis that an Asian-associated ancestry cluster showed fewer N-insertions than the roughly 660-donor mean.

In the case of this clone: The antigen is undetermined.

A multiplex PCR was run with 60 Vbeta primers and 13 Jbeta primers. Sequencing was performed with immunoSEQ multiplex PCR; in TCRdb, only in-frame clones are kept and a portion is missing. The table records around 97,000 clones, roughly 73% of them present only once. Germline CDR1 is KGHSH and CDR2 is LQKENI. Trimming stripped 6 bases from V and 0 bases from J, with 14 bases between. This CDR3 is built from 15 residues. This sequence was found in a man aged 35-49 years in good health and CMV-seronegative. The V call is TRBV18, the J call TRBJ2-5; D perhaps matches TRBD2 (5 bases). Sequenced: PBMCs. The chain's CDR3 is CASSRGFPNQETQYF. The DNA for the CDR3 is TGTGCCAGCTCCCGGGGATTCCCCAACCAAGAGACCCAGTACTTC.